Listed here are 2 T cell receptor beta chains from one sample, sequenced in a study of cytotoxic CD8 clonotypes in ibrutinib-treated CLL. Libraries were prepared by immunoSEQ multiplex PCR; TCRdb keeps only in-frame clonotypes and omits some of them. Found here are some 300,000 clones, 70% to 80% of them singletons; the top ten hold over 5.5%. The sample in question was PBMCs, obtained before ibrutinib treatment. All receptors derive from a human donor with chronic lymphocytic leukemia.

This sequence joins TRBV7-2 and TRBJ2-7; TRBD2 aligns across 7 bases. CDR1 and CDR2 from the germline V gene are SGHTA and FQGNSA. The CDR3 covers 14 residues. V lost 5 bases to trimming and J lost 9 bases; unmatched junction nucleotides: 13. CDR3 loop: CASSPDLGPGGQYF. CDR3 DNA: TGTGCCAGCAGCCCGGATCTGGGGCCGGGGGGGCAGTACTTC.

DNA of the CDR3: TGTGCCAGCAGTGAAATTAACCTGGATTCCGCAGGGGTGTTCTACGAGCAGTACTTC. Residues: CASSEINLDSAGVFYEQYF. The rearrangement uses TRBV6-1 and TRBJ2-7; perhaps TRBD1 as D (6 bases). Germline CDR1 is MNHNS and CDR2 is SASEGT. The CDR3 is 19 amino acids. Between the trimmed V and J ends, which lost 2 bases and 3 bases, there was a span of 26 bases.